A selection of T cell receptor beta chains follows, all from one sample in a study of cytomegalovirus exposure and HLA in healthy donors. The table came from immunoSEQ multiplex PCR; TCRdb's copy has only in-frame clones and leaves some out. Among about 160,000 clones, 80% were seen once, and the ten largest hold 1%. Sequencing was done on a sample of PBMCs. The receptors derive from a woman between 45 and 65 years old in good health and CMV-seropositive. Each CDR3 is given with its conserved first and last residue. The D gene is left open where the match is weak.

TRBV9,TRBD1,TRBJ2-3,CASSVAGQGVPEDTQYF
TRBV19,TRBD1,TRBJ1-1,CASSTRTGGTGYTEAFF
TRBV7-6,NA,TRBJ2-7,CASSLDKTYEQYF
TRBV10-3,TRBD1,TRBJ1-1,CAIRDRGLTEAFF
TRBV7-2,TRBD2,TRBJ2-5,CASSSGLAGSAQYF
TRBV5-4,NA,TRBJ2-7,CASSLSGGASSYEQYF
TRBV7-2,NA,TRBJ2-7,CASSSGQVWGATYEQYF
TRBV7-9,NA,TRBJ1-2,CASSLVTGYGYTF
TRBV7-2,TRBD1,TRBJ1-5,CASSLDRGQPQHF
TRBV21-1,NA,TRBJ1-1,CASSRTTEPAYTEAFF
TRBV4-3,NA,TRBJ2-7,CASSQAPTYEQYF
TRBV5-4,NA,TRBJ2-2,CASSLAEMNTGELFF
TRBV4-3,TRBD1,TRBJ1-4,CASSQGDRGPFGEKLFF
TRBV9,NA,TRBJ2-2,CASSVETAGELFF
TRBV6-5,NA,TRBJ1-2,CASSSHPGAENYGYTF
TRBV4-1,NA,TRBJ2-2,CASASPGTGELFF
TRBV4-3,NA,TRBJ2-7,CASSQGTNSYEQYF
TRBV2,TRBD1,TRBJ1-1,CARSGQTNTEAFF
TRBV2,NA,TRBJ1-1,CASSGGGRWGNTEAFF
TRBV4-2,NA,TRBJ1-5,CASSQGPGGNQPQHF
TRBV7-9,NA,TRBJ2-7,CASSSGQKHHF
TRBV15,NA,TRBJ2-5,CATSRDLSPQYF
TRBV5-1,TRBD1,TRBJ2-2,CASSASGTGRTGELFF
TRBV2,TRBD1,TRBJ1-2,CARTGGFGYTF
TRBV15,TRBD2,TRBJ2-1,CATSRRGGSYNEQFF
TRBV7-2,TRBD1,TRBJ2-5,CASSLRQGWETQYF
TRBV4-2,TRBD1,TRBJ1-4,CASSPEDRGGGNEKLFF
TRBV7-3,NA,TRBJ2-3,CASSLTAGPTDTQYF
TRBV25-1,TRBD2,TRBJ2-7,CASSSGRESSYEQYF
TRBV6-5,TRBD1,TRBJ1-2,CASRDRAARGYTF
TRBV7-3,NA,TRBJ2-3,CASTNSRTDTQYF
TRBV11-3,NA,TRBJ2-3,CASSSGTGTDTQYF
TRBV28,TRBD2,TRBJ2-7,CASSPKVGLAAKNYEQYF
TRBV29-1,TRBD1,TRBJ2-2,CSVGTGLNTGELFF
TRBV19,TRBD1,TRBJ2-7,CASSWTGGYEQYF
TRBV19,TRBD2,TRBJ2-3,CASSIVSRETSDTQYF